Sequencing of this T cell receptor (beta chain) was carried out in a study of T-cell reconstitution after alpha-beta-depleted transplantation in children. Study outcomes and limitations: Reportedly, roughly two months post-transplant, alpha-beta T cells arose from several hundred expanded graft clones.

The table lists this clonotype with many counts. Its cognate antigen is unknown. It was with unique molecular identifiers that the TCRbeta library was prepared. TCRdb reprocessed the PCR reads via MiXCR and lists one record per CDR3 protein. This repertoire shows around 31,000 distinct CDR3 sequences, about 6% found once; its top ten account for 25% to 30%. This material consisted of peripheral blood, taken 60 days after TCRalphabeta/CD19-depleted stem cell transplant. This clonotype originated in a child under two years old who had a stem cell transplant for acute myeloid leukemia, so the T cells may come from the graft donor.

CDR3 amino acids: CASSSAGVETQYF. The CDR3 nucleotides read TGTGCCAGCAGCTCCGCAGGGGTGGAGACCCAGTACTTC. The gene calls are TRBV9 and TRBJ2-5; a weak D match, TRBD1 (6 bases). The germline CDR1 and CDR2 sequences are SGDLS and YYNGEE. The CDR3 length is 13 residues. Trimming took off 4 bases at V and 5 bases at J, with 12 bases between the two ends.